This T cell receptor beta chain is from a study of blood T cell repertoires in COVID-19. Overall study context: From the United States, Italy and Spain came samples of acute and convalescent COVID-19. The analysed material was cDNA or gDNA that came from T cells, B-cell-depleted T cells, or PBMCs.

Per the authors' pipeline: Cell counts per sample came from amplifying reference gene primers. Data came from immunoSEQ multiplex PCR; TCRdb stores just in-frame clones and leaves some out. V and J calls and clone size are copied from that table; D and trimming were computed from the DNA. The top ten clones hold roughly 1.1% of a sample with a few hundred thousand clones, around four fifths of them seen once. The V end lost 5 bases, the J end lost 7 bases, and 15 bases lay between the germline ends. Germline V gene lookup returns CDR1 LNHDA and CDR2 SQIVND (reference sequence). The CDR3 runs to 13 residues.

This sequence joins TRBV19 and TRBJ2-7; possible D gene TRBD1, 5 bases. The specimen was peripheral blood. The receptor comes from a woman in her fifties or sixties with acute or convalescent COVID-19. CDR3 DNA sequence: TGTGCCAGTAGTGTACAGGATGGTTGGGAGCAGTACTTC. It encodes CASSVQDGWEQYF.